This record looks at one TCR beta chain sequence and its context. Its antigen is currently unknown. The data originate from a study of CD8+CD57+ T cells in acquired aplastic anemia. An expansion of CD8+CD57+ cells by flow cytometry had been shown in patients chosen for sequencing. Patients were therapy-naive when their blood was sampled. Notes on the study in general: Patients showed no significant difference from controls in CD8+ Simpson's diversity. Patients and controls had in common approximately 29 CD8+ CDR3 sequences.

The template used for profiling TCR beta VDJ and CDR3 was genomic DNA. TCRdb re-called the reads through MiXCR, storing one row per CDR3 protein. Here the sample spans fewer than 250,000 distinct CDR3 sequences, around half being singletons. The trim removed 0 bases at V and 7 bases at J, leaving 14 bases unmatched. There are 16 residues in the CDR3. Germline-derived CDR1 and CDR2 are DFQATT and SNEGSKA (reference sequence). Sequencing was carried out using sorted CD4+, CD8+, or CD8+CD57+ T cells (not recorded which) from PBMCs. The sequence was obtained from a human donor with aplastic anemia. J is TRBJ1-1 and V is TRBV20-1; 7 bases fit TRBD1. CDR3 sequence: CSARDVGQDYGNEAFF. The CDR3 bases are TGCAGTGCTAGAGATGTCGGACAGGATTATGGGAATGAAGCTTTCTTT.